Below are 13 T cell receptor beta chains sequenced from a single sample in a study of T cell repertoires in cytomegalovirus infection. Antigen specificity for these receptors is unknown. TCRdb reprocessed the reads with MiXCR, giving one entry per CDR3 protein. The repertoire includes about 830,000 distinct CDR3 sequences, 30% to 35% of them detected once, and about an eighth sits in the top ten. Specimen: cultured CD8+ T cells from PBMCs, collected from culture after CMV antigen stimulation. These receptors came from a human donor in good health (CMV status not recorded). Some clones in this sample may be carry-over from other donors' samples.

This clonotype was detected many times. The J gene is TRBJ1-1, the V gene TRBV6-1, with D tentatively TRBD1 (6 bases). Germline loops: CDR1 MNHNS, CDR2 SASEGT. The CDR3 is 15 residues long. V was clipped by 4 bases and J by 3 bases, with 15 bases between them. CDR3 bases: TGTGCCAGCAGTGGCCAGGGGAGGGTTTACACTGAAGCTTTCTTT. This translates into CASSGQGRVYTEAFF.

The chain recombines TRBV2 with TRBJ2-1; D possibly corresponds to TRBD1 (6 bases). Germline loops: CDR1 SNHLY, CDR2 FYNNEI. This CDR3 spans 15 amino acids. Deletions cut 3 bases from V and 3 bases from J, with 12 bases between. The CDR3 protein is CASSDPRGFYNEQFF. In DNA, the CDR3 is TGTGCCAGCAGTGATCCGAGGGGGTTCTACAATGAGCAGTTCTTC.

This clonotype was seen only a few times. The chain employs TRBV19 and TRBJ1-5; D may be TRBD1 (5 bases). Trimming took 3 bases from V and 3 from J, leaving 12 bases between them. Germline V gene data show CDR1 as LNHDA and CDR2 as SQIVND (reference sequence). The CDR3 is made up of 15 amino acids. CDR3 amino acids: CASSIGAAPNQPQHF. DNA for the CDR3: TGTGCCAGTAGTATCGGGGCAGCTCCCAATCAGCCCCAGCATTTT.

This clonotype was recorded many times. The rearrangement uses TRBV7-8 and TRBJ2-1; TRBD2 is a possible D gene (7 bases). The length of the CDR3 is 16 residues. The germline V gene encodes CDR1 SGHVS and CDR2 FQNEAQ. The V gene lost 3 bases and the J gene lost 4 bases, with 16 bases spanning the gap. Here the CDR3 reads CASSLGAGAPYNEQFF. The CDR3 DNA reads TGTGCCAGCAGCTTGGGGGCGGGGGCTCCATACAATGAGCAGTTCTTC.

The chain employs TRBV14 and TRBJ1-5; TRBD1 might be the D (5 bases). The CDR3 consists of 16 residues. The V and J ends lost 4 bases and 7 bases respectively, with 20 bases between them. The germline CDR1 and CDR2 sequences are SGHDN and FVKESK. CDR3 in DNA: TGTGCCAGCAGCCCTCAAGAGGACAAGGCATCGCAGCCCCAGCATTTT. Its translation is CASSPQEDKASQPQHF.

Turning to this clonotype: The conserved closing phenylalanine or tryptophan is absent in this CDR3, likely reflecting a read error. It is unclear where the CDR3 begins or ends on the DNA, so no DNA is shown, and the CDR3 is as TCRdb lists it. The V gene is TRBV19, the J gene TRBJ2-1; the D call TRBD1 from the table was never checked on the DNA. CDR1 is LNHDA, CDR2 SQIVND, per germline (reference sequence). Termini included, the CDR3 measures 13 amino acids. The CDR3 sequence: CASSRDSYNERFS.

The rearrangement uses TRBV6-2 or TRBV6-3 and TRBJ1-2; D might be TRBD1 (5 bases). The length of the CDR3 is 18 residues. Germline CDR1 reads MNHEY; CDR2 reads SVGEGT. The V end was cut by 6 bases, the J end by 3 bases, with 26 bases between. This CDR3 reads CASSPAISTTGRDYGYTF. CDR3 nucleotide sequence: TGTGCCAGCAGCCCCGCCATTTCTACAACGGGACGGGACTATGGCTACACCTTC.

The chain links TRBV29-1 to TRBJ2-2; perhaps D is TRBD1 or TRBD2 (7 bases each). V was clipped by 5 bases and J by 8 bases, with 15 bases between them. The CDR3 runs 13 residues. Germline CDR1 SQVTM, CDR2 ANQGSEA. CDR3 in DNA: TGCAGCGTTCCAGGGGGGGAATTGGGGGAGCTGTTTTTT. Translated, it gives CSVPGGELGELFF.

CDR3 loop: CASSLDLTGDLTDTQYF. For the CDR3, the DNA is TGTGCCAGCAGCCTTGACTTGACAGGGGACTTAACAGATACGCAGTATTTT. The chain carries TRBV5-4 and TRBJ2-3, with 8 bases fitting TRBD1. V was clipped by 4 bases and J by 3 bases; unmatched bases: 13. Germline-derived CDR1 and CDR2 are SGHNT and YYREEE (reference sequence). The CDR3 extends over 17 amino acids.

In its sample, this clonotype was seen a few times. The rearrangement uses TRBV15 and TRBJ1-5; TRBD1 matches 8 bases. CDR1 is LNHNV and CDR2 is YYDKDF in the germline V gene (reference sequence). CDR3 length: 22 amino acids. V dropped 0 bases and J dropped 0; count of bases not matched to a gene: 19. Here the CDR3 reads CATSRDVVPYRGIIYSNQPQHF. The CDR3 DNA follows: TGTGCCACCAGCAGAGATGTCGTTCCTTACAGGGGGATCATTTATAGCAATCAGCCCCAGCATTTT.

The chain carries TRBV5-1 and TRBJ1-4; no reliable D call. CDR3 length: 14 residues. Germline CDR1 and CDR2: SGHRS and YFSETQ. The V and J ends lost 4 bases and 5 bases respectively, with 12 bases between them. DNA for the CDR3: TGCGCCAGCAGCCCTCGACTGAGGAATGAAAAACTGTTTTTT. This encodes CASSPRLRNEKLFF. Full variable domain (outside the CDR3, taken from reference TRBV5-1 and TRBJ1-4): KAGVTQTPRYLIKTRGQQVTLSCSPISGHRSVSWYQQTPGQGLQFLFEYFSETQRNKGNFPGRFSGRQFSNSRSEMNVSTLELGDSALYLCASSPRLRNEKLFFGSGTQLSVL.

In its sample, this clonotype was seen many times. The chain carries TRBV12-3 or TRBV12-4 and TRBJ2-3; TRBD1 aligns across 8 bases. V was clipped by 5 bases and J by 2 bases; unmatched bases: 6. The CDR3 covers 15 residues. CDR3 region: CASSPPDRVTDTQYF. Written as DNA, the CDR3 is TGTGCCAGCAGTCCACCGGACAGGGTCACAGATACGCAGTATTTT.

V is TRBV29-1 and J is TRBJ1-2; no reliable D call. The ends were cut back, 1 base at V and 6 bases at J, with 9 bases in the middle. This CDR3 is 12 amino acids long. Germline CDR1 reads SQVTM; CDR2 reads ANQGSEA. Here the CDR3 reads CSVEGGEDGYTF. DNA for the CDR3: TGCAGCGTTGAAGGCGGGGAAGATGGCTACACCTTC.